The rows below give T cell receptor beta chains drawn from one sample of a study of cytotoxic CD8 clonotypes in ibrutinib-treated CLL. Here immunoSEQ multiplex PCR was the method, and the copy in TCRdb shows in-frame clones only, minus some. This sample has about 200,000 clones, with around 72% found just once. This specimen consisted of PBMCs, obtained after 24 months of ibrutinib treatment. The origin of the receptors is a human donor with chronic lymphocytic leukemia. The CDR3 runs from the conserved cysteine through the conserved F or W. Each record gives: clone size, V gene, D gene, J gene, CDR3 DNA, CDR3 protein. The D gene is left open where the match is weak. The size of a clone is reported for some rows only, either as once, few or many, or as a class for expanded clones.

clone size: .
V gene: TRBV5-5
D gene: TRBD1
J gene: TRBJ1-2
CDR3 DNA: TGTGCCAGCAGCTTTTCAGGGGGCGGTGGCTACACCTTC
CDR3 protein: CASSFSGGGGYTF

clone size: .
V gene: TRBV5-1
D gene: TRBD1
J gene: TRBJ1-1
CDR3 DNA: TGCGCCAGCAGCTTGAGTGTCAGGGGGGACACTGAAGCTTTCTTT
CDR3 protein: CASSLSVRGDTEAFF

clone size: .
V gene: TRBV30
D gene: .
J gene: TRBJ2-5
CDR3 DNA: TGTGCCTGGAGTAATAGAGAGACCCAGTACTTC
CDR3 protein: CAWSNRETQYF

clone size: once
V gene: TRBV7-9
D gene: TRBD1
J gene: TRBJ2-2
CDR3 DNA: TGTGCCAGCAGCACTGACAGGGGCAACACCGGGGAGCTGTTTTTT
CDR3 protein: CASSTDRGNTGELFF

clone size: .
V gene: TRBV7-2
D gene: .
J gene: TRBJ1-2
CDR3 DNA: TGTGCCAGCAGCTTAGAAGCGTCAGCCCTTGGTGGTGGCTACACCTTC
CDR3 protein: CASSLEASALGGGYTF

clone size: .
V gene: TRBV11-2
D gene: TRBD1
J gene: TRBJ1-2
CDR3 DNA: TGTGCCAGCAGCCGGGACAGAGTAACTAACTATGGCTACACCTTC
CDR3 protein: CASSRDRVTNYGYTF

clone size: .
V gene: TRBV28
D gene: TRBD1
J gene: TRBJ2-7
CDR3 DNA: TGTGCCAGCAGTTTAATTCGACAGGGGACTTCCTACGAGCAGTACTTC
CDR3 protein: CASSLIRQGTSYEQYF

clone size: few
V gene: TRBV6-1
D gene: .
J gene: TRBJ2-5
CDR3 DNA: TGTGCCAGCAGTGAATCACCCCCCCAGTACTTC
CDR3 protein: CASSESPPQYF

clone size: .
V gene: TRBV7-2
D gene: .
J gene: TRBJ1-4
CDR3 DNA: TGTGCCAGCAGCTTAGACCCCAGGGCTCGGGAAAAACTGTTTTTT
CDR3 protein: CASSLDPRAREKLFF

clone size: .
V gene: TRBV5-4
D gene: TRBD2
J gene: TRBJ2-7
CDR3 DNA: TGTGCCAGCAGCATAATAGCGGGAGGAGTCGGCGAGCAGTACTTC
CDR3 protein: CASSIIAGGVGEQYF

clone size: .
V gene: TRBV4-3
D gene: .
J gene: TRBJ2-5
CDR3 DNA: TGCGCCAGCAGCCAAAAGTCCCCGGGACTCCGAGGGGAGACCCAGTACTTC
CDR3 protein: CASSQKSPGLRGETQYF

clone size: .
V gene: TRBV5-6
D gene: .
J gene: TRBJ2-3
CDR3 DNA: TGTGCCAGCAGGTGGGGCGCAGGAAGCACAGATACGCAGTATTTT
CDR3 protein: CASRWGAGSTDTQYF

clone size: .
V gene: TRBV7-2
D gene: .
J gene: TRBJ2-5
CDR3 DNA: TGTGCCAGCAGCTTATCCCCCAGCCAAGAGACCCAGTACTTC
CDR3 protein: CASSLSPSQETQYF

clone size: .
V gene: TRBV7-3
D gene: TRBD2
J gene: TRBJ2-2
CDR3 DNA: TGTGCCAGCAGCTTGGGTAGCGGGAGGCCCGGGGAGCTGTTTTTT
CDR3 protein: CASSLGSGRPGELFF

clone size: .
V gene: TRBV4-3
D gene: .
J gene: TRBJ2-1
CDR3 DNA: TGCGCCAGCAGCCACACCCCCGCAAATGAGCAGTTCTTC
CDR3 protein: CASSHTPANEQFF

clone size: many
V gene: TRBV18
D gene: TRBD2
J gene: TRBJ2-7
CDR3 DNA: TGTGCCAGCTCAAGAGCGGGAGGCCTCACATACGAGCAGTACTTC
CDR3 protein: CASSRAGGLTYEQYF

clone size: few
V gene: TRBV2
D gene: TRBD1
J gene: TRBJ1-2
CDR3 DNA: TGTGCCAGCAGCGGACAGGAGTTTTATGGCTACACCTTC
CDR3 protein: CASSGQEFYGYTF

clone size: few
V gene: TRBV27
D gene: TRBD1
J gene: TRBJ1-2
CDR3 DNA: TGTGCCAGCAGTTTACGGACAGGGGCTGGCTACACCTTC
CDR3 protein: CASSLRTGAGYTF

clone size: few
V gene: TRBV30
D gene: .
J gene: TRBJ2-7
CDR3 DNA: TGTGCCTGGAGGGTCCGAGGGGGAACCTCCTACGAGCAGTACTTC
CDR3 protein: CAWRVRGGTSYEQYF

clone size: .
V gene: TRBV5-1
D gene: .
J gene: TRBJ2-5
CDR3 DNA: TGCGCCAGCAGCTTGGGGGAGAACGGAGAGACCCAGTACTTC
CDR3 protein: CASSLGENGETQYF

clone size: .
V gene: TRBV4-3
D gene: .
J gene: TRBJ1-2
CDR3 DNA: TGCGCCAGCAGCCAAGGGGTACTTCCCTACACCTTC
CDR3 protein: CASSQGVLPYTF

clone size: few
V gene: TRBV9
D gene: .
J gene: TRBJ1-2
CDR3 DNA: TGTGCCAGCAGCGTAGGTGACAGCGCCATTTATGGCTACACCTTC
CDR3 protein: CASSVGDSAIYGYTF

clone size: .
V gene: TRBV7-7
D gene: TRBD1
J gene: TRBJ2-1
CDR3 DNA: TGTGCCAGCAGCTTAGACAGGGGGCCGTACAATGAGCAGTTCTTC
CDR3 protein: CASSLDRGPYNEQFF

clone size: .
V gene: TRBV30
D gene: .
J gene: TRBJ2-4
CDR3 DNA: TGTGCCTGGAGTGACCCGCGCAGACAAGCGAAACAGATTCAGTACTTC
CDR3 protein: CAWSDPRRQAKQIQYF

clone size: .
V gene: TRBV10-2
D gene: .
J gene: TRBJ2-7
CDR3 DNA: TGCGCCAGTAACCGAGATGACGGGAGAACTCCTATCGAGCAGTACTTC
CDR3 protein: CASNRDDGRTPIEQYF

clone size: .
V gene: TRBV11-2
D gene: .
J gene: TRBJ1-5
CDR3 DNA: TGTGCCAGCAGCTTAACAGGGAAGCCCCAGCATTTT
CDR3 protein: CASSLTGKPQHF

clone size: .
V gene: TRBV7-6
D gene: TRBD1
J gene: TRBJ1-2
CDR3 DNA: TGTGCCAGCAGCCCACAGGGGGCTGGCTATGGCTACACCTTC
CDR3 protein: CASSPQGAGYGYTF

clone size: few
V gene: TRBV18
D gene: TRBD2
J gene: TRBJ2-1
CDR3 DNA: TGTGCCAGCTCACCACAGACTAGCGGGACCGCCAATGAGCAGTTCTTC
CDR3 protein: CASSPQTSGTANEQFF

clone size: .
V gene: TRBV6-5
D gene: .
J gene: TRBJ2-7
CDR3 DNA: TGTGCCAGCAGCCGCGCTAGCTACGAGCAGTACTTC
CDR3 protein: CASSRASYEQYF

clone size: .
V gene: TRBV15
D gene: .
J gene: TRBJ2-5
CDR3 DNA: TGTGCCACCAGCAGAGGCGTATTCGATAAGGGACAAGAGACCCAGTACTTC
CDR3 protein: CATSRGVFDKGQETQYF

clone size: .
V gene: TRBV5-1
D gene: .
J gene: TRBJ2-5
CDR3 DNA: TGCGCCAGTCATATTCAGTCCCAAGAGACCCAGTACTTC
CDR3 protein: CASHIQSQETQYF

clone size: .
V gene: TRBV27
D gene: TRBD1
J gene: TRBJ2-7
CDR3 DNA: TGTGCCAGCAGTTTGGGACAGGGCCTGGGCGAGCAGTACTTC
CDR3 protein: CASSLGQGLGEQYF

clone size: few
V gene: TRBV7-2
D gene: .
J gene: TRBJ2-7
CDR3 DNA: TGTGCCAGCAGCTCTTTTTACGAGCAGTACTTC
CDR3 protein: CASSSFYEQYF

clone size: .
V gene: TRBV7-6
D gene: .
J gene: TRBJ2-1
CDR3 DNA: TGTGCCAGCAGCCCCTTGGATCTGCCACAAGGATACAATGAGCAGTTCTTC
CDR3 protein: CASSPLDLPQGYNEQFF

clone size: .
V gene: TRBV18
D gene: .
J gene: TRBJ1-4
CDR3 DNA: TGTGCCAGCTCACCAGGGCTTGGTGAAAAACTGTTTTTT
CDR3 protein: CASSPGLGEKLFF

clone size: .
V gene: TRBV27
D gene: .
J gene: TRBJ1-2
CDR3 DNA: TGTGCCAGCAGTTTATCGGCAGGTAATGGCTACACCTTC
CDR3 protein: CASSLSAGNGYTF

clone size: .
V gene: TRBV6-5
D gene: .
J gene: TRBJ2-7
CDR3 DNA: TGTGCCAGCAGCCTGGGGACGGGCCGTTGGGAGCAGTACTTC
CDR3 protein: CASSLGTGRWEQYF

clone size: .
V gene: TRBV5-1
D gene: TRBD2
J gene: TRBJ2-7
CDR3 DNA: TGCGCCAGCAGCTCGAGACTAGCGGGAGGGCCAGGGGCATACGAGCAGTACTTC
CDR3 protein: CASSSRLAGGPGAYEQYF

clone size: .
V gene: TRBV5-1
D gene: TRBD2
J gene: TRBJ2-1
CDR3 DNA: TGCGCCAGCAGACCGGGACTAGCGGGAGTGGGGTCCTACAATGAGCAGTTCTTC
CDR3 protein: CASRPGLAGVGSYNEQFF

clone size: .
V gene: TRBV11-2
D gene: .
J gene: TRBJ2-1
CDR3 DNA: TGTGCCAGCAGCTTAACTACTCCCTTGGGTGCCAATGAGCAGTTCTTC
CDR3 protein: CASSLTTPLGANEQFF

clone size: few
V gene: TRBV29-1
D gene: TRBD1
J gene: TRBJ1-5
CDR3 DNA: TGCAGCGACCGGAGACAGGGAAATCAGCCCCAGCATTTT
CDR3 protein: CSDRRQGNQPQHF

clone size: .
V gene: TRBV5-1
D gene: .
J gene: TRBJ2-3
CDR3 DNA: TGCGCCAGCAGCCTAAACCCCACGTCCACAGATACGCAGTATTTT
CDR3 protein: CASSLNPTSTDTQYF

clone size: .
V gene: TRBV29-1
D gene: .
J gene: TRBJ2-5
CDR3 DNA: TGCAGCGTTGGGTGGGGGGGCGAAGAGACCCAGTACTTC
CDR3 protein: CSVGWGGEETQYF

clone size: .
V gene: TRBV5-1
D gene: TRBD2
J gene: TRBJ2-1
CDR3 DNA: TGCGCCAGCAGCTTGGTAGGGAGGGCTCAGTTCTTC
CDR3 protein: CASSLVGRAQFF

clone size: once
V gene: TRBV18
D gene: .
J gene: TRBJ2-7
CDR3 DNA: TGTGCCAGCTCGCTGGAAAGACTTACACCCTACGAGCAGTACTTC
CDR3 protein: CASSLERLTPYEQYF

clone size: .
V gene: TRBV14
D gene: .
J gene: TRBJ2-7
CDR3 DNA: TGTGCCAGCAGCCAAGACAGGGGTTCCCACGAGCAGTACTTC
CDR3 protein: CASSQDRGSHEQYF

clone size: .
V gene: TRBV7-2
D gene: .
J gene: TRBJ2-3
CDR3 DNA: TGTGCCAGCAGCTTAGGAACGGGCCCCTCCACAGATACGCAGTATTTT
CDR3 protein: CASSLGTGPSTDTQYF

clone size: .
V gene: TRBV7-2
D gene: .
J gene: TRBJ2-7
CDR3 DNA: TGTGCCAGCAGCTTCACGACAGGACAAGCCTACGAGCAGTACTTC
CDR3 protein: CASSFTTGQAYEQYF

clone size: .
V gene: TRBV4-3
D gene: .
J gene: TRBJ1-4
CDR3 DNA: TGCGCCAGCAGCCAAGATTTCCTATATGAAAAACTGTTTTTT
CDR3 protein: CASSQDFLYEKLFF

clone size: .
V gene: TRBV5-1
D gene: .
J gene: TRBJ2-4
CDR3 DNA: TGCGCCAGCAGCTTGGCCTCGGTAGCGTCACCTGGGGACATTCAGTACTTC
CDR3 protein: CASSLASVASPGDIQYF

clone size: once
V gene: TRBV7-2
D gene: TRBD1
J gene: TRBJ2-1
CDR3 DNA: TGTGCCAGCAGCTTAAGACAGGGCCTATACAATGAGCAGTTCTTC
CDR3 protein: CASSLRQGLYNEQFF

clone size: .
V gene: TRBV5-4
D gene: TRBD2
J gene: TRBJ2-1
CDR3 DNA: TGTGCCAGCAGAGGACTAGCGGGAGTAGGGAATGAGCAGTTCTTC
CDR3 protein: CASRGLAGVGNEQFF

clone size: few
V gene: TRBV4-2
D gene: .
J gene: TRBJ2-4
CDR3 DNA: TGTGCCAGCAGCCAAGACAGGCAAGCCAAAAACATTCAGTACTTC
CDR3 protein: CASSQDRQAKNIQYF

clone size: .
V gene: TRBV25-1
D gene: TRBD1
J gene: TRBJ1-2
CDR3 DNA: TGTGCCAGCACTGGGGGACAGGGGCACGTTTCCGGCTACACCTTC
CDR3 protein: CASTGGQGHVSGYTF

clone size: .
V gene: TRBV4-1
D gene: TRBD1
J gene: TRBJ1-5
CDR3 DNA: TGCGCCAGCAGCCAAGATACGTCAAATTTCGGACAGGGGGGAAATCAGCCCCAGCATTTT
CDR3 protein: CASSQDTSNFGQGGNQPQHF

clone size: .
V gene: TRBV7-6
D gene: .
J gene: TRBJ2-7
CDR3 DNA: TGTGCCAGCAGCTTAGTAGCTAGTGCCTCCTACGAGCAGTACTTC
CDR3 protein: CASSLVASASYEQYF

clone size: once
V gene: TRBV5-6
D gene: TRBD1
J gene: TRBJ2-7
CDR3 DNA: TGTGCCAGCAGCCCAACGCCCGGGACAGGGGGCGCGTACGAGCAGTACTTC
CDR3 protein: CASSPTPGTGGAYEQYF